This T cell receptor beta chain was identified in a study of blood T cell repertoires in COVID-19. For the study at large: Sites across the United States, Italy and Spain contributed samples from acute and convalescent COVID-19.

Original processing methods: How many nucleated cells were present was estimated from reference gene primer amplification. Sequencing was performed with immunoSEQ multiplex PCR; in TCRdb, only in-frame clones are kept and a portion is missing. The D gene and trimming were derived from the DNA, and the V and J assignments and clone size from that table. The sample shows roughly 140,000 clones, about four fifths of them seen only once. The CDR3 covers 16 residues. V dropped 3 bases and J dropped 3 bases, with 15 bases sitting between them. CDR1 is SGHNT and CDR2 is YENEEA in the germline V gene. The V gene is TRBV11-3, the J gene TRBJ1-3; D uncertain. Sample: peripheral blood. The clonotype comes from a woman at least 80 years old with acute or convalescent COVID-19. CDR3 in amino acids: CASSFSPDRRGNTIYF. For the CDR3, the DNA is TGTGCCAGCAGCTTTAGCCCCGATCGACGTGGAAACACCATATATTTT.